The 16 T cell receptor beta chains listed next were all sequenced from one sample in a study of T cell responses to AZD1222 COVID-19 vaccine. Generated by immunoSEQ multiplex PCR, the TCRdb table keeps only in-frame clones and is missing some. The profile shows around 180,000 clones, about 89% of them singletons. Material: peripheral blood, obtained on day 0 of MenACWY control vaccination. These TCRs come from an adult in good health.

V and J are TRBV27 and TRBJ2-7; TRBD1 agrees at 7 bases. Germline V gene sequence: CDR1 MNHEY, CDR2 SMNVEV (reference sequence). The V gene end was trimmed by 6 bases and the J gene end by 5 bases; junction bases not matched to a gene: 10. This CDR3 has 14 amino acids. In DNA form, the CDR3 reads TGTGCCAGCAGCCTACTCAGGGGGACCCACGAGCAGTACTTC. Protein product: CASSLLRGTHEQYF.

The J gene is TRBJ1-1, the V gene TRBV19, with a possible D match to TRBD1 (6 bases). Per germline, CDR1 LNHDA and CDR2 SQIVND (reference sequence). The CDR3 length is 15 residues. V was cut by 1 base and J by 8 bases, with 17 bases left in between. CDR3 protein: CASSIVPGATTEAFF. In DNA form, the CDR3 reads TGTGCCAGTAGTATAGTTCCAGGGGCCACTACCGAAGCTTTCTTT.

The gene calls are TRBV5-4 and TRBJ2-7; 10 bases are shared with TRBD1. The CDR3 is 13 amino acids. With V trimmed by 3 bases and J by 6 bases, 3 bases remained unmatched. Germline CDR1 and CDR2: SGHNT and YYREEE (reference sequence). The CDR3 DNA reads as TGTGCCAGCAGCTGGGACAGGGGCTCCGAGCAGTACTTC. Encoded protein: CASSWDRGSEQYF.

With regard to this clone: At one boundary the junction diverges from the germline segment, which might be a read error. The chain combines TRBV30 with TRBJ2-1, with unresolved D. In germline, CDR1 is GTSNPN, CDR2 SVGIG (reference sequence). CDR3 size: 14 residues. CDR3 DNA sequence: TGTGCCTGGAAACGATCCAATACCTACAGTGAGCAGTTCTTC. Its translation: CAWKRSNTYSEQFF.

This clone turned up a few times. This rearrangement joins TRBV5-1 to TRBJ1-1; no clear D gene. Trimming took 0 bases from V and 2 from J, leaving 5 bases between them. CDR1 SGHRS and CDR2 YFSETQ come from the germline V gene. The CDR3 length is 13 residues. The CDR3 sequence: CASSLDSNTEAFF. The CDR3 coding sequence is TGCGCCAGCAGCTTGGACAGTAACACTGAAGCTTTCTTT.

The rearrangement joins TRBV18 to TRBJ1-4; D is unclear. This CDR3 spans 14 amino acids. Trimming stripped 0 bases from V and 0 bases from J, with 2 bases between. Looked up from germline, CDR1 is KGHSH and CDR2 is LQKENI. The CDR3 DNA sequence: TGTGCCAGCTCACCACCAGCAACTAATGAAAAACTGTTTTTT. Its protein product is CASSPPATNEKLFF.

The chain joins TRBV9 to TRBJ2-3, with unresolved D. There are 12 residues in the CDR3. Germline values: CDR1 SGDLS, CDR2 YYNGEE. Between the trimmed V and J ends, which lost 2 bases and 4 bases, there was a span of 5 bases. Here the CDR3 reads CASSVQADTQYF. The CDR3, as DNA: TGTGCCAGCAGCGTCCAGGCAGATACGCAGTATTTT.

This rearrangement joins TRBV10-3 to TRBJ1-5; D gene unclear. V lost 4 bases to trimming and J lost 5 bases, with 15 bases between them. Germline CDR1 reads ENHRY; CDR2 reads SYGVKD. This CDR3 is 15 amino acids long. CDR3 DNA sequence: TGTGCCATCAGTGCCACGCGGGGAAGGGATCAGCCCCAGCATTTT. The encoded protein is CAISATRGRDQPQHF.

The rearrangement joins TRBV6-5 to TRBJ1-2, with a tentative D call TRBD1 (5 bases). CDR3 length: 13 residues. Germline CDR1 and CDR2: MNHEY and SVGAGI. The V end lost 8 bases, the J end lost 8 bases, and 18 bases lay between the germline ends. CDR3 loop: CASGWDGSYGYTF. In nucleotides, the CDR3 is TGTGCCAGCGGGTGGGACGGCTCTTACGGCTACACCTTC.

The V call is TRBV10-3, the J call TRBJ2-1; the match to TRBD2 covers 7 bases. Germline V gene data show CDR1 as ENHRY and CDR2 as SYGVKD. V shed 6 bases, J shed 8 bases, and the junction held 7 bases outside the gene matches. The CDR3 has 13 residues. Here the CDR3 DNA reads TGTGCCATCAGGACGGGAGGAAACCATGAGCAGTTCTTC. This sequence encodes CAIRTGGNHEQFF.

This clone was counted a single time. V is TRBV29-1 and J is TRBJ1-1; 8 bases map to TRBD1. This CDR3 spans 13 amino acids. Trimming cost V 4 bases and J 6 bases; bases outside gene matches: 7. CDR1 is SQVTM, CDR2 ANQGSEA, per germline. This chain's CDR3 is CSVAQGEAAEAFF. For the CDR3, the DNA is TGCAGCGTTGCACAGGGGGAGGCGGCTGAAGCTTTCTTT.

V gene TRBV28 combines with J gene TRBJ1-5; 9 positions match TRBD1. There are 13 residues in the CDR3. Germline CDR1 and CDR2: MDHEN and SYDVKM. Losses at the gene ends were 5 bases for V and 5 bases for J; bases not matched to a gene: 1. The CDR3 DNA is TGTGCCAGCAGTGGGACAGGGTATCAGCCCCAGCATTTT. This codes for CASSGTGYQPQHF.

V and J are TRBV5-1 and TRBJ2-6, with D hard to call. V lost 0 bases and J lost 0, with 4 bases in between. The V gene's germline CDR1 is SGHRS and CDR2 YFSETQ. The CDR3 length is 15 residues. The CDR3 DNA reads TGCGCCAGCAGCTTGGAGGGCTCTGGGGCCAACGTCCTGACTTTC. Its protein product is CASSLEGSGANVLTF.

V is TRBV30 and J is TRBJ2-7, with 8 bases aligning to TRBD1. Germline V gives CDR1 GTSNPN, CDR2 SVGIG (reference sequence). J was trimmed by 7 bases and V by 3 bases; bases with no gene match: 5. The CDR3 consists of 12 residues. The CDR3 region has the DNA TGTGCCTGGAGCAGGGGGCTAGGAGAGCAGTACTTC. As protein: CAWSRGLGEQYF.

The chain combines TRBV3-1 (or the pseudogene TRBV3-2) with TRBJ2-7; the D call may be TRBD1 or TRBD2 (5 bases each). The germline gives CDR1 LGHDT, CDR2 YNNKEL (reference sequence). The CDR3 spans 15 residues. Trimming removed 4 bases from V and 4 bases from J, with 17 bases in between. The CDR3 coding sequence is TGTGCCAGCAGCCCCCTCCGGGGCGCCGTTTACGAGCAGTACTTC. It specifies CASSPLRGAVYEQYF.

This clone was recorded a few times. This sequence joins TRBV28 and TRBJ2-3; D remains ambiguous. Per germline, CDR1 MDHEN and CDR2 SYDVKM. The V end lost 5 bases, the J end lost 2 bases, and 23 bases lay between the germline ends. The CDR3 is 18 amino acids. DNA for the CDR3: TGTGCCAGCAGTCAAATACCCATAGGGCCCTCTAACACAGATACGCAGTATTTT. This encodes CASSQIPIGPSNTDTQYF.